Shown below are 11 T cell receptor beta chains from a single sample sequenced in a study of lymphopenia after photon versus proton radiotherapy. Sequencing used immunoSEQ multiplex PCR; TCRdb keeps in-frame clones, though not all of them. The sample consists of around 62,000 clones, around 84% of them appearing once. Here the sequenced sample was peripheral blood, taken from a patient treated with proton-based radiotherapy. The receptors shown here come from a man in his sixties with pancreatic cancer.

This chain's CDR3 is CASSDGLRSYYNEQFF. CDR3 coding DNA: TGCGCCAGCAGCGACGGACTTCGATCCTACTACAATGAGCAGTTCTTC. The chain employs TRBV5-1 and TRBJ2-1; TRBD2 might be the D (5 bases). CDR1 and CDR2 from the germline V gene are SGHRS and YFSETQ. Deletions cut 4 bases from V and 3 bases from J, with 17 bases between. The CDR3 consists of 16 residues.

The chain combines TRBV5-6 with TRBJ2-7, with 7 bases identical to TRBD2. Trimming took 1 base from V and 1 from J; bases not matched to a gene: 11. Germline V gene lookup returns CDR1 SGHDT and CDR2 YYEEEE. The CDR3 extends over 17 amino acids. The CDR3 DNA is TGTGCCAGCAGCTTGTATCCCCCGGGGGGAGGTTCCTACGAGCAGTACTTC. Translation: CASSLYPPGGGSYEQYF.

V is TRBV5-1 and J is TRBJ1-1; possible D gene TRBD1, 5 bases. CDR1 is SGHRS and CDR2 is YFSETQ in the germline V gene. The CDR3 totals 15 residues. Trimming cost V 2 bases and J 3 bases, with 14 bases left between them. CDR3 sequence: CASSLVRVEDTEAFF. The CDR3 coding sequence is TGCGCCAGCAGCTTAGTCAGGGTGGAGGACACTGAAGCTTTCTTT.

The chain couples TRBV2 to TRBJ1-4; 7 bases align to TRBD1. V was pared by 3 bases and J by 8 bases, with 9 bases of the junction left unmatched. This CDR3 region has 15 residues. Germline V gene sequence: CDR1 SNHLY, CDR2 FYNNEI. The CDR3 loop is CASSEKRGQGEKLFF. In DNA, the CDR3 is TGTGCCAGCAGTGAGAAGAGGGGGCAGGGGGAAAAACTGTTTTTT. Supplemented by reference TRBV2 and TRBJ1-4, the full variable domain reads EPEVTQTPSHQVTQMGQEVILRCVPISNHLYFYWYRQILGQKVEFLVSFYNNEISEKSEIFDDQFSVERPDGSNFTLKIRSTKLEDSAMYFCASSEKRGQGEKLFFGSGTQLSVL.

The chain combines TRBV18 with TRBJ2-4; D is perhaps TRBD1 (5 bases). Germline assignment: CDR1 KGHSH and CDR2 LQKENI. V lost 4 bases, J lost 8 bases, and 6 bases lay in between. CDR3 length equals 11 residues. In DNA, the CDR3 is TGTGCCAGCTCACAAGGGGACATTCAGTACTTC. Protein sequence: CASSQGDIQYF.

V usage is TRBV15 and J usage is TRBJ2-5, with 7 positions matching TRBD2. V lost 1 base to trimming and J lost 5 bases; unmatched junction nucleotides: 7. CDR1 is LNHNV and CDR2 is YYDKDF in the germline V gene (reference sequence). This CDR3 has 15 amino acids. CDR3 protein: CATSRGSAGVETQYF. The CDR3 nucleotides read TGTGCCACCAGCAGAGGGTCGGCGGGGGTCGAGACCCAGTACTTC.

This chain joins TRBV19 and TRBJ2-2; perhaps TRBD2 as D (6 bases). CDR3 length: 14 residues. Germline V gene lookup returns CDR1 LNHDA and CDR2 SQIVND (reference sequence). V lost 7 bases to trimming and J lost 4 bases, with 13 bases between them. CDR3 loop: CASTGVGGTGELFF. CDR3 nucleotide sequence: TGTGCCAGTACTGGGGTGGGGGGCACCGGGGAGCTGTTTTTT.

The chain joins TRBV19 to TRBJ1-5, with no clear D. Germline lookup yields CDR1 LNHDA and CDR2 SQIVND (reference sequence). Trimming removed 6 bases at V and 7 bases at J, with 16 bases between. The CDR3 is made up of 14 amino acids. The CDR3 DNA is TGTGCCAGTAGCCTCGGGGATTTCGACCAGCCCCAGCATTTT. It codes for CASSLGDFDQPQHF.

The chain joins TRBV5-1 to TRBJ2-4, with D possibly TRBD1 on 6 matching bases. Germline V gene sequence: CDR1 SGHRS, CDR2 YFSETQ. V lost 5 bases and J 2 bases, leaving 8 bases between the germline ends. CDR3 length equals 13 residues. CDR3 coding DNA: TGCGCCAGCAGTACAGGGACCAAAAACATTCAGTACTTC. Residues: CASSTGTKNIQYF. Variable domain in full (rest from reference TRBV5-1 and TRBJ2-4): KAGVTQTPRYLIKTRGQQVTLSCSPISGHRSVSWYQQTPGQGLQFLFEYFSETQRNKGNFPGRFSGRQFSNSRSEMNVSTLELGDSALYLCASSTGTKNIQYFGAGTRLSVL.

This clone showed up just a few times. DNA for the CDR3: TGTGCCAGCAGTACGTCCACTGAAGCTTTCTTT. Translated, it gives CASSTSTEAFF. The chain uses TRBV28 and TRBJ1-1; D gene ambiguous. The V gene lost 5 bases and the J gene lost 4 bases, with 5 bases spanning the gap. This CDR3 is built from 11 residues. Germline V CDR1 and CDR2: MDHEN, SYDVKM. Variable domain in full (rest from reference TRBV28 and TRBJ1-1): DVKVTQSSRYLVKRTGEKVFLECVQDMDHENMFWYRQDPGLGLRLIYFSYDVKMKEKGDIPEGYSVSREKKERFSLILESASTNQTSMYLCASSTSTEAFFGQGTRLTVV.

The chain combines TRBV21-1 with TRBJ2-3; whether TRBD2, the table's D call, matches the DNA was not checked. TRBV21-1 has pseudogene status. The CDR3 loop spans 16 amino acids. CDR3 sequence (DNA): TGTGCCAGCAGCAAACTAGCGGGAGGGCCTACAGATACGCAGTATTTT. As protein: CASSKLAGGPTDTQYF.